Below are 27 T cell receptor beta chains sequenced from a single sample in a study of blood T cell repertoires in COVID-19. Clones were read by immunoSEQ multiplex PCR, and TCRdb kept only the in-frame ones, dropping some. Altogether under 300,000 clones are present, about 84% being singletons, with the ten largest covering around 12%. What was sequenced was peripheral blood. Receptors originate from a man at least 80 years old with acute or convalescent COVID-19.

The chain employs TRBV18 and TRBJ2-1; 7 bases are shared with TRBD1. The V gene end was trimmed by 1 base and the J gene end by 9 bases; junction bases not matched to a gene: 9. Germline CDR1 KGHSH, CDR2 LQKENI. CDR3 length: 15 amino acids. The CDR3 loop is CASSPLLITGVEQFF. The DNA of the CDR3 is TGTGCCAGCTCACCACTTCTTATCACAGGGGTTGAGCAGTTCTTC.

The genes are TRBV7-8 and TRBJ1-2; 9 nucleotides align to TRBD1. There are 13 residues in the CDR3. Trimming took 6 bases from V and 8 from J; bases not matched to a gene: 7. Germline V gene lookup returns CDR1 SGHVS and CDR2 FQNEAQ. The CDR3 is CASRRDRGEGYTF. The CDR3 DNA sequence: TGTGCCAGCAGACGAGACAGGGGGGAAGGCTACACCTTC.

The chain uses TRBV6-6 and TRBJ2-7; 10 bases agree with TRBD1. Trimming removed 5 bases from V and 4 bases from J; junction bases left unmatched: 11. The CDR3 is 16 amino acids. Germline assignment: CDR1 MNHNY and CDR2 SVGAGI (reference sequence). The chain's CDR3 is CASSRPPGQGRYEQYF. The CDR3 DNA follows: TGTGCCAGCAGTAGACCCCCGGGACAGGGGAGATACGAGCAGTACTTC.

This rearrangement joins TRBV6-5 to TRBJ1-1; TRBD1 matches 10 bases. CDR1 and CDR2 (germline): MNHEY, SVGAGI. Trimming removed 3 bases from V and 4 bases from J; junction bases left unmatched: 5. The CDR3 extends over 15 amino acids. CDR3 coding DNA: TGTGCCAGCAGTTATGCGTGGGACAGGGGCACTGAAGCTTTCTTT. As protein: CASSYAWDRGTEAFF.

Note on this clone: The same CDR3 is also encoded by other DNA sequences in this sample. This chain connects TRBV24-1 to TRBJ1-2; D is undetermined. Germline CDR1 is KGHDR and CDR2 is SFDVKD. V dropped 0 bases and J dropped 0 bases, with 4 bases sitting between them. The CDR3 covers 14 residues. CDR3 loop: CATSDLPTNYGYTF. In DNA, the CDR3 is TGTGCCACCAGTGATTTGCCTACTAACTATGGCTACACCTTC.

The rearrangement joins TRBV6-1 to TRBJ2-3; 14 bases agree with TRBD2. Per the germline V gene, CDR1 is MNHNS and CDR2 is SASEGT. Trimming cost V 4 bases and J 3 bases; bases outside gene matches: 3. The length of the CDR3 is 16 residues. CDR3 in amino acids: CASSVGLAGGTDTQYF. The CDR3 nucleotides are TGTGCCAGCAGTGTCGGACTAGCGGGAGGTACAGATACGCAGTATTTT.

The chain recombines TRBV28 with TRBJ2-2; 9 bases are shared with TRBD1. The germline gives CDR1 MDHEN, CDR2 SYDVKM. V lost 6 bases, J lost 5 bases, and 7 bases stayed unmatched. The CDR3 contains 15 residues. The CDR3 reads CASSHRGRWTGELFF. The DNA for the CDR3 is TGTGCCAGCAGCCACAGGGGGCGGTGGACCGGGGAGCTGTTTTTT. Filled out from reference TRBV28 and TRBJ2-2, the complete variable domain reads DVKVTQSSRYLVKRTGEKVFLECVQDMDHENMFWYRQDPGLGLRLIYFSYDVKMKEKGDIPEGYSVSREKKERFSLILESASTNQTSMYLCASSHRGRWTGELFFGEGSRLTVL.

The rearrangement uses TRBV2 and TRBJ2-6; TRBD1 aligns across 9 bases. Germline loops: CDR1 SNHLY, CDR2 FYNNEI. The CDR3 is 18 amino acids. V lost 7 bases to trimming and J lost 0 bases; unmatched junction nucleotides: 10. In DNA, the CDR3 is TGTGCCAGCACGGGCGCGGGACAGGGCGCCTCTGGGGCCAACGTCCTGACTTTC. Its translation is CASTGAGQGASGANVLTF.

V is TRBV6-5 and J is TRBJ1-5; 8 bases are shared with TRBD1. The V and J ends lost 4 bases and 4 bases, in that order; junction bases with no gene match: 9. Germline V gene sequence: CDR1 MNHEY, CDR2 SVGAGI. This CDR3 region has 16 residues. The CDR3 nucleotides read TGTGCCAGCAGTTCCCGCGGACAGGGAATGAATCAGCCCCAGCATTTT. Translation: CASSSRGQGMNQPQHF.

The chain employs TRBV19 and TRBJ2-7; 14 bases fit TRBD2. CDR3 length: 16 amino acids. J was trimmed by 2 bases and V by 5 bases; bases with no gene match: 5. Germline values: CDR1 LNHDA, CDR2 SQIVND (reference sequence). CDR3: CASSFETSGRAYEQYF. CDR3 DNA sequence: TGTGCCAGTAGTTTTGAGACTAGCGGGAGGGCCTACGAGCAGTACTTC.

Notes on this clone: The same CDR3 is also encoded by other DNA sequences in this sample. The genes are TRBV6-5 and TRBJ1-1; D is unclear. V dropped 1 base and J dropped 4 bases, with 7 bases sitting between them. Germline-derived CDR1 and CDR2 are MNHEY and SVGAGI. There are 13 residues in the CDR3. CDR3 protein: CASSYFRGTEAFF. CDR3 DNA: TGTGCCAGCAGTTACTTCCGGGGCACTGAAGCTTTCTTT.

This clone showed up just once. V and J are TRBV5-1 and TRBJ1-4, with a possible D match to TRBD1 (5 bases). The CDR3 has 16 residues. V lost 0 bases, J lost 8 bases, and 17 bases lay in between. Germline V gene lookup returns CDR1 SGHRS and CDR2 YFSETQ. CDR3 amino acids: CASSLALGGTIEKLFF. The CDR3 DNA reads TGCGCCAGCAGCTTGGCCCTGGGGGGAACAATCGAAAAACTGTTTTTT.

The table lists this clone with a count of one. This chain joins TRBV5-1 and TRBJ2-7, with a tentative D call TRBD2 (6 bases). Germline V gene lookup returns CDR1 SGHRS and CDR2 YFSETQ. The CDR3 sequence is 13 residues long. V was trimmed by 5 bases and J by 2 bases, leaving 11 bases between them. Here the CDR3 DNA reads TGCGCCAGCAGGGAGGGACGGACCTACGAGCAGTACTTC. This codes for CASREGRTYEQYF. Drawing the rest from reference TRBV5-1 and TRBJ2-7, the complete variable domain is KAGVTQTPRYLIKTRGQQVTLSCSPISGHRSVSWYQQTPGQGLQFLFEYFSETQRNKGNFPGRFSGRQFSNSRSEMNVSTLELGDSALYLCASREGRTYEQYFGPGTRLTVT.

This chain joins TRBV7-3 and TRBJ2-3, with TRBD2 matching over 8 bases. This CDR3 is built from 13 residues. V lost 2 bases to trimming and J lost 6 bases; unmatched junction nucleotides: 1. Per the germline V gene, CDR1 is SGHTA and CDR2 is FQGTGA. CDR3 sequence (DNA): TGTGCCAGCAGCTTAGGCGGGAGGGATACGCAGTATTTT. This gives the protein CASSLGGRDTQYF.

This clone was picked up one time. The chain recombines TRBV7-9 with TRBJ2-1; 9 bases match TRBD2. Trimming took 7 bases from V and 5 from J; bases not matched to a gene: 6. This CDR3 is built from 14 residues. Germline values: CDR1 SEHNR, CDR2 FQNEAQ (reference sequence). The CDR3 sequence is CASIGTSHHNEQFF. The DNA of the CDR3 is TGTGCCAGCATCGGGACTAGCCACCACAATGAGCAGTTCTTC.

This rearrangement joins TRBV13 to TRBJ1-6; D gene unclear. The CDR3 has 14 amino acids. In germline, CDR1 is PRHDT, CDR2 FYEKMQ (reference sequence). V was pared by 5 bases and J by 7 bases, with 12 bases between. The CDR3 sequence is CASSHLTANSPLHF. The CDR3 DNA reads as TGTGCCAGCAGCCATCTAACAGCCAATTCACCCCTCCACTTT.

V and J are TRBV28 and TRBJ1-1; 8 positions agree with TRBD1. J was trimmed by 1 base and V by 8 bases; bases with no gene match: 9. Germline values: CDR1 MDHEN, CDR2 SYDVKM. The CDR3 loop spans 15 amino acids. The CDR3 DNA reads TGTGCCAGCCTAGACAGGGGAAGAGGGAACACTGAAGCTTTCTTT. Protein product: CASLDRGRGNTEAFF. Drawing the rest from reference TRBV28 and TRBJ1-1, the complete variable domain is DVKVTQSSRYLVKRTGEKVFLECVQDMDHENMFWYRQDPGLGLRLIYFSYDVKMKEKGDIPEGYSVSREKKERFSLILESASTNQTSMYLCASLDRGRGNTEAFFGQGTRLTVV.

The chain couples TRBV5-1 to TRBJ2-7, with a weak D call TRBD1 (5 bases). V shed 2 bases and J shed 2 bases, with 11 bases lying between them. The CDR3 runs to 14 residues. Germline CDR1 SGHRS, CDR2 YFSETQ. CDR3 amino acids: CASSFGAQAYEQYF. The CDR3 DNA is TGCGCCAGCAGCTTTGGGGCACAGGCCTACGAGCAGTACTTC.

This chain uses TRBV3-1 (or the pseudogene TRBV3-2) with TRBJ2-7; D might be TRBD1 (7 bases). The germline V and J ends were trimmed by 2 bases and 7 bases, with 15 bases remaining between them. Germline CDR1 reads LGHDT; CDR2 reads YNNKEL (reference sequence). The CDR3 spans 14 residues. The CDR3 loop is CASSQSTGAGEQYF. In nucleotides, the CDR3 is TGTGCCAGCAGCCAATCCACAGGGGCGGGGGAGCAGTACTTC.

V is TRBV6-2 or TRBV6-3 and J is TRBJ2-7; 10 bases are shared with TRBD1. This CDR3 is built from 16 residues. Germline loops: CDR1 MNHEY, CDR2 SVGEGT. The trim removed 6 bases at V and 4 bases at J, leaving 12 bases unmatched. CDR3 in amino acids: CASRPSGTGDGYEQYF. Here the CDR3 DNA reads TGTGCCAGCAGACCTTCCGGGACAGGGGACGGATACGAGCAGTACTTC.

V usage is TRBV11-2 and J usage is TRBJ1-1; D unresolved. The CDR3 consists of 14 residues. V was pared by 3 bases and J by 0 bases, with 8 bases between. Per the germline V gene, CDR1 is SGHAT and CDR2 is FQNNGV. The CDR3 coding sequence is TGTGCCAGCAGCTTCGGACTTGTGAACACTGAAGCTTTCTTT. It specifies CASSFGLVNTEAFF.

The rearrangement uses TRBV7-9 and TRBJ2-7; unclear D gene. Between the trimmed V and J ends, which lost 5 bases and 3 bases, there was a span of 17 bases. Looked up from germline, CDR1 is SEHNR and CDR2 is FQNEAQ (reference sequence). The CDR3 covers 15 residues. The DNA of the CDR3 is TGTGCCAGCAGCCCCCCCGACGGGTTGAGCTACGAGCAGTACTTC. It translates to CASSPPDGLSYEQYF.

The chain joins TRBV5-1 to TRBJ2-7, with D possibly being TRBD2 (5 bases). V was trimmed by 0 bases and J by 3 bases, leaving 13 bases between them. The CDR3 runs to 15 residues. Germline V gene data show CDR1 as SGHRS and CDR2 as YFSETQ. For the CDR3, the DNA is TGCGCCAGCAGCTTGGCCGGCGGGTGGGACTACGAGCAGTACTTC. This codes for CASSLAGGWDYEQYF.

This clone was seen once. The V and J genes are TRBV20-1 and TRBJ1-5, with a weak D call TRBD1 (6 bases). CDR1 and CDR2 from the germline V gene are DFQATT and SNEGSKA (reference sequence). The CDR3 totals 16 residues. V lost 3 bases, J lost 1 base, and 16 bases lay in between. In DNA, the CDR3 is TGCAGTGCTAGTACATACAGGGTAGGAAGCAATCAGCCCCAGCATTTT. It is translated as CSASTYRVGSNQPQHF.

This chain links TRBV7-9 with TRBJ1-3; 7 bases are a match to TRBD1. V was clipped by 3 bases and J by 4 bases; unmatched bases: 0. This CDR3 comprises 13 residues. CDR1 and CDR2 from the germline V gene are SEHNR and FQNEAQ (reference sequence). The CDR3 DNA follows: TGTGCCAGCAGCTTGGGACAGGGAAACACCATATATTTT. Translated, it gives CASSLGQGNTIYF.

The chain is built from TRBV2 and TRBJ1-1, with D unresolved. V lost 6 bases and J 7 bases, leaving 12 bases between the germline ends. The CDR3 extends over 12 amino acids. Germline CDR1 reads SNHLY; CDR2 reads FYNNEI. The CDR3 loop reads CASRPTSSEAFF. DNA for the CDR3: TGTGCCAGCAGACCCACCTCGAGTGAAGCTTTCTTT. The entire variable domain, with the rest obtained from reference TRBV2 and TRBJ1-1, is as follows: EPEVTQTPSHQVTQMGQEVILRCVPISNHLYFYWYRQILGQKVEFLVSFYNNEISEKSEIFDDQFSVERPDGSNFTLKIRSTKLEDSAMYFCASRPTSSEAFFGQGTRLTVV.

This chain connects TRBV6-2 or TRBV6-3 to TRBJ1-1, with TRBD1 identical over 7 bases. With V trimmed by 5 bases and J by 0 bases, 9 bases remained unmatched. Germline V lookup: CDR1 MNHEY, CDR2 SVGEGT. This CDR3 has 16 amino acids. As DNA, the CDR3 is TGTGCCAGCAGTACTACTACAGGGGCCTTGAACACTGAAGCTTTCTTT. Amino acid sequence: CASSTTTGALNTEAFF.